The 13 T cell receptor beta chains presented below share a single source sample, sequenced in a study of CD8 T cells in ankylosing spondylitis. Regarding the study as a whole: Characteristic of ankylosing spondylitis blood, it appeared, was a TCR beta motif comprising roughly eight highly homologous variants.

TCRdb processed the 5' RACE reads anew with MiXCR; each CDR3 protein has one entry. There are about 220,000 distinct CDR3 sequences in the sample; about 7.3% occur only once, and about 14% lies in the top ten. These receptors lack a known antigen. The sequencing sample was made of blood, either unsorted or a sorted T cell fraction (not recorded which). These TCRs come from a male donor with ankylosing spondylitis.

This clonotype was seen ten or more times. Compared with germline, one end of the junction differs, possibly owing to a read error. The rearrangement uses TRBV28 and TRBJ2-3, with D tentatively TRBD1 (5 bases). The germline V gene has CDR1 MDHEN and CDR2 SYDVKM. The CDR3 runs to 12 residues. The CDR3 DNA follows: TGTGCCAGCAGCCAGGGCCCAGACACGCAGTATTTT. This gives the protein CASSQGPDTQYF.

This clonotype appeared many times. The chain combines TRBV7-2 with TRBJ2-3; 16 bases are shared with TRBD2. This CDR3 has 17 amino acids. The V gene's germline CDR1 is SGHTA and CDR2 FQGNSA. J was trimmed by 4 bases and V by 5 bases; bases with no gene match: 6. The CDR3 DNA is TGTGCCAGCAGCCTCGGGACTAGCGGGGGGGCAGCAGATACGCAGTATTTT. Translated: CASSLGTSGGAADTQYF.

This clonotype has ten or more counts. In nucleotides, the CDR3 is TGCGCCAGCAGCCTCGCAGAAGGGGTTTACACTGAAGCTTTCTTT. Translating it yields CASSLAEGVYTEAFF. This chain joins TRBV4-1 and TRBJ1-1; D might be TRBD1 (5 bases). CDR3 length equals 15 residues. Trimming took 4 bases from V and 3 from J, leaving 15 bases between them. Germline V CDR1 and CDR2: MGHRA, YSYEKL.

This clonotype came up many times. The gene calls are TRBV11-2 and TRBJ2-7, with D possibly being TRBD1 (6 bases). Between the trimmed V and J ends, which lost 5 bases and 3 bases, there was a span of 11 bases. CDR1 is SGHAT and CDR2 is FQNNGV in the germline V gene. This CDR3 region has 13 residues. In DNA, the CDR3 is TGTGCCAGCAGCGCAGGACAGATCTACGAGCAGTACTTC. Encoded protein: CASSAGQIYEQYF.

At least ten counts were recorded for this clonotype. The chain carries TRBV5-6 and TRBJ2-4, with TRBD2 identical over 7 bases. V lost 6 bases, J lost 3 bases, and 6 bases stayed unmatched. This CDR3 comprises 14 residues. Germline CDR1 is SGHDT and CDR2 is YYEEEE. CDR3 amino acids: CASTGGGGKNIQYF. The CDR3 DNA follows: TGTGCCAGCACGGGTGGGGGGGGCAAAAACATTCAGTACTTC.

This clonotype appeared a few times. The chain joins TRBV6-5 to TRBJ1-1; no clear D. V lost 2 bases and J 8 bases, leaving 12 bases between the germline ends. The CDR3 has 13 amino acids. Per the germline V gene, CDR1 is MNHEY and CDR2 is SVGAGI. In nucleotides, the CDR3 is TGTGCCAGCAGTTACGCACGGTTGAGGGAAGCTTTCTTT. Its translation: CASSYARLREAFF.

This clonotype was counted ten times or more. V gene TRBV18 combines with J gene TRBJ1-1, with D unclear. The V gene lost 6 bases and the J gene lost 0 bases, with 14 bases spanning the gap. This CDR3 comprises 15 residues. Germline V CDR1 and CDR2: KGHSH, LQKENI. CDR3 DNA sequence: TGTGCCAGCTCCCCTTCCCGGGCAATGAACACTGAAGCTTTCTTT. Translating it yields CASSPSRAMNTEAFF.

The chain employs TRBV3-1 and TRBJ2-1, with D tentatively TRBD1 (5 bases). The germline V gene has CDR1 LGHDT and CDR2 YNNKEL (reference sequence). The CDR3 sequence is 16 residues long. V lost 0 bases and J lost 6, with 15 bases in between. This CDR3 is CASSQDWGRSSNEQFF. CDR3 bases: TGTGCCAGCAGCCAAGATTGGGGCAGATCCAGCAATGAGCAGTTCTTC.

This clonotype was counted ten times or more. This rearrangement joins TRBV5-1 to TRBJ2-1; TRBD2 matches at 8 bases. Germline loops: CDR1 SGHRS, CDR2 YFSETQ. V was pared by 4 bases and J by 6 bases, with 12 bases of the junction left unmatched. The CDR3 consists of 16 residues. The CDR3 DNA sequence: TGCGCCAGCAGCCCGACCCCAGCGGGGGAATTCAATGAGCAGTTCTTC. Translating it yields CASSPTPAGEFNEQFF. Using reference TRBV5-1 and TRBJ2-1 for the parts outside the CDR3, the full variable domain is KAGVTQTPRYLIKTRGQQVTLSCSPISGHRSVSWYQQTPGQGLQFLFEYFSETQRNKGNFPGRFSGRQFSNSRSEMNVSTLELGDSALYLCASSPTPAGEFNEQFFGPGTRLTVL.

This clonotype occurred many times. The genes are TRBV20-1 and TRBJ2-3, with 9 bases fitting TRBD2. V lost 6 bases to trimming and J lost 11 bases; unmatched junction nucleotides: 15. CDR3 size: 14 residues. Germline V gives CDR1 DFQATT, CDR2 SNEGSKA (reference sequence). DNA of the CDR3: TGCAGTGCGTATGGGACTAGCTATTCCATTGTGCAGTATTTT. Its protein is CSAYGTSYSIVQYF.

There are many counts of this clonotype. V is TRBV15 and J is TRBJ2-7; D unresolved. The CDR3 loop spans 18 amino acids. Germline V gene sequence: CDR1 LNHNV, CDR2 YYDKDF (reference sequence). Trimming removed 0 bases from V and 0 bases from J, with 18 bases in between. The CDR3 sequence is CATSRDPPLRAGSYEQYF. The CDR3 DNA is TGTGCCACCAGCAGAGATCCCCCCCTCCGGGCTGGCTCCTACGAGCAGTACTTC.

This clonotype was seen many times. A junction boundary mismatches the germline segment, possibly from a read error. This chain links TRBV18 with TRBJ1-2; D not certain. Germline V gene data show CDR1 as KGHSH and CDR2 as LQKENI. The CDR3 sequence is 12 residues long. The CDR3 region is CASSTPRRGYTF. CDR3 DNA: TGTGCCAGCTCAACACCCCGGCGGGGCTACACCTTC.

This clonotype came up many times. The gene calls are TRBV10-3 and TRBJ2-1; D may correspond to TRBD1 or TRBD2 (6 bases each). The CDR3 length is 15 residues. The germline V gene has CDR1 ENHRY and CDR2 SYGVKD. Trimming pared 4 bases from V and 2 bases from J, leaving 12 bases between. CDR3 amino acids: CAISVEGGPYNEQFF. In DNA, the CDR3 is TGTGCCATCAGTGTTGAAGGGGGGCCCTACAATGAGCAGTTCTTC.